The rows below give T cell receptor beta chains drawn from one sample of a study of T-cell memory formation after mild COVID-19. TCRdb re-called the 5' RACE reads through MiXCR, storing one row per CDR3 protein. The sample consists of 350,000 to 500,000 distinct CDR3 sequences, 20% to 25% of them appearing once. The sample consisted of PBMCs or a T cell subset sorted from them (not recorded which). The source is an adult woman who had mild COVID-19 (a few samples of this study predate the infection). Cell type and time point are not known. The CDR3 runs from the conserved cysteine through the conserved F or W. D genes are given only for firm matches. Size is omitted from some rows. Given values are once, few, many or a class for expanded clones.

D	V	size	J	length	DNA	CDR3
TRBD1	TRBV15	-	TRBJ2-3	16	TGTGCCACCAGCATCCGGGACAGGGGCAAGGGAGATACGCAGTATTTT	CATSIRDRGKGDTQYF
-	TRBV7-3	-	TRBJ2-2	14	TGTGCCAGCAGCGGGGGCCCGAACACCGGGGAGCTGTTTTTT	CASSGGPNTGELFF
TRBD2	TRBV7-6	few	TRBJ2-1	17	TGTGCCAGCAGCCTGGGACTAGCGGGCGACTCCTACAATGAGCAGTTCTTC	CASSLGLAGDSYNEQFF
-	TRBV3-1	-	TRBJ2-7	15	TGTGCCAGCAGCCAAGATCAGATAGCTCCCTACGAGCAGTACTTC	CASSQDQIAPYEQYF
-	TRBV7-8	many	TRBJ1-1	14	TGTGCCAGCAGCTTGACAGCGATGAACACTGAAGCTTTCTTT	CASSLTAMNTEAFF
-	TRBV6-4	-	TRBJ1-2	13	TGTGCCAGCAGTGACTTTCAGGGAGCCGGCTACACCTTC	CASSDFQGAGYTF
-	TRBV2	-	TRBJ2-7	12	TGTGCCAGCAGTGGAGACGAGTACGAGCAGTACTTC	CASSGDEYEQYF
-	TRBV5-8	many	TRBJ2-3	16	TGTGCCAGCAGATCCCCGGGACTGAGAAGCACAGATACGCAGTATTTT	CASRSPGLRSTDTQYF
-	TRBV12-3/TRBV12-4	-	TRBJ1-1	14	TGTGCCAGTAGCGGGCAACTAATGAACACTGAAGCTTTCTTT	CASSGQLMNTEAFF
TRBD1	TRBV18	-	TRBJ2-7	14	TGTGCCAGCTCACCAGAGACAGGGGCCTACGAGCAGTACTTC	CASSPETGAYEQYF
TRBD2	TRBV15	-	TRBJ2-5	16	TGTGCCACCAGCAAAGCTAAGGGACTAGCGGGGGAGACCCAGTACTTC	CATSKAKGLAGETQYF
-	TRBV9	-	TRBJ2-7	13	TGTGCCAGCAGCGTAGTGGGGTCGAACGAGCAGTACTTC	CASSVVGSNEQYF
TRBD2	TRBV6-2/TRBV6-3	-	TRBJ2-7	15	TGTGCCAGCAGTTTAGCGGGAGGGCCTTCCGGCGAGCAGTACTTC	CASSLAGGPSGEQYF
-	TRBV20-1	-	TRBJ2-3	13	TGCAGTGCTAGACGAGATAGCACAGATACGCAGTATTTT	CSARRDSTDTQYF
-	TRBV7-2	many	TRBJ2-5	17	TGTGCCAGCAGCTTAAGGGTGGGAGGAAACCCTCAAGAGACCCAGTACTTC	CASSLRVGGNPQETQYF
-	TRBV12-3/TRBV12-4	-	TRBJ2-7	14	TGTGCCAGCAGTTTTCAGGGACCCTCATACGAGCAGTACTTC	CASSFQGPSYEQYF
-	TRBV5-8	-	TRBJ2-3	13	TGTGCCAGCAGTAGGGTGAGCACAGATACGCAGTATTTT	CASSRVSTDTQYF
-	TRBV5-1	many	TRBJ2-2	14	TGCGCCAGCAGCCCAGGACTCAACACCGGGGAGCTGTTTTTT	CASSPGLNTGELFF
-	TRBV5-1	-	TRBJ2-7	15	TGCGCCAGCAGCTTGGCGGGAAGGAGCTCCTACGAGCAGTACTTC	CASSLAGRSSYEQYF
-	TRBV20-1	-	TRBJ1-2	14	TGCAGTGCTAGAGATCCTAAGGGCGGGTATGGCTACACCTTC	CSARDPKGGYGYTF
-	TRBV7-9	-	TRBJ1-5	14	TGTGCCAGCAGCGAGATGGGGGGTGGGCAGCCCCAGCATTTT	CASSEMGGGQPQHF
-	TRBV7-8	once	TRBJ2-7	17	TGTGCCAGCAGCTTAAGTCTGAAAACGAGAGGGGCCTACGAGCAGTACTTC	CASSLSLKTRGAYEQYF
-	TRBV7-3	-	TRBJ2-3	16	TGTGCCAGCAGCCCCGGAGGGGGGCATTCGACAGATACGCAGTATTTT	CASSPGGGHSTDTQYF
-	TRBV29-1	-	TRBJ1-3	11	TGCAGCGTTGATCTCGGGTCCTCTATATATTTT	CSVDLGSSIYF
TRBD1	TRBV25-1	-	TRBJ1-2	16	TGTGCCAGCAGCAAACTCGGGACAGGGGGCATCTATGGCTACACCTTC	CASSKLGTGGIYGYTF
-	TRBV6-1	few	TRBJ1-5	12	TGTGCCAGCAGTGAGCCCTATCAGCCCCAGCATTTT	CASSEPYQPQHF
TRBD1	TRBV5-1	few	TRBJ1-2	13	TGCGCCAGCAGCGAGGGGACAGACGGTGGCTACACCTTC	CASSEGTDGGYTF
-	TRBV11-2	few	TRBJ2-3	13	TGTGCCAGCAGCTTAGCTCTCCCAGATACGCAGTATTTT	CASSLALPDTQYF
TRBD2	TRBV2	once	TRBJ2-1	15	TGTGCCAGCAGTGGGCGAGCGGGAGATTACAATGAGCAGTTCTTC	CASSGRAGDYNEQFF
-	TRBV5-5	few	TRBJ1-2	16	TGTGCCAGCAGCGGGATGAGGAGGGGCGGGGACTATGGCTACACCTTC	CASSGMRRGGDYGYTF
TRBD1	TRBV12-3/TRBV12-4	few	TRBJ1-2	13	TGTGCCAGCAGTTGGGGACAGGATTATGGCTACACCTTC	CASSWGQDYGYTF
TRBD2	TRBV6-5	few	TRBJ2-7	15	TGTGCCAGCAGTTACTCGAGCGGGACGTCCTACGAGCAGTACTTC	CASSYSSGTSYEQYF